These 10 T cell receptor beta chains were sequenced from one sample in a study of blood T cell repertoires in COVID-19. The repertoire was sequenced with immunoSEQ multiplex PCR; TCRdb's copy has only in-frame clones and lacks some. The sample lists fewer than 200,000 clones; roughly four fifths were seen once. The sample taken for sequencing was peripheral blood. The origin of the receptors is a woman aged 70-85 years with COVID-19, enrolled during active disease.

The chain has TRBV24-1 and TRBJ2-2; D possibly corresponds to TRBD2 (5 bases). V lost 7 bases and J lost 0, with 5 bases in between. This CDR3 is built from 13 residues. Per germline, CDR1 KGHDR and CDR2 SFDVKD. The CDR3 region is CATSGTNTGELFF. In DNA form, the CDR3 reads TGTGCCACCAGCGGGACGAACACCGGGGAGCTGTTTTTT.

The V and J genes are TRBV7-9 and TRBJ2-5; 11 nucleotides line up with TRBD2. Germline CDR1 is SEHNR and CDR2 is FQNEAQ (reference sequence). V shed 8 bases and J 2 bases; nucleotides not matched to a gene: 4. This CDR3 is built from 14 residues. CDR3 region: CASRRLAGQETQYF. Here the CDR3 DNA reads TGTGCCAGCCGCCGACTAGCGGGACAAGAGACCCAGTACTTC.

The rearrangement joins TRBV18 to TRBJ1-5, with TRBD1 identical over 7 bases. V dropped 3 bases and J dropped 12; count of bases not matched to a gene: 5. The CDR3 extends over 12 amino acids. Germline lookup yields CDR1 KGHSH and CDR2 LQKENI. The CDR3 DNA follows: TGTGCCAGCTCACCCGGGACAGACAACCAGCATTTT. It specifies CASSPGTDNQHF.

Only one count was recorded for this clone. The chain has TRBV11-3 and TRBJ2-2, with D tentatively TRBD2 (6 bases). The CDR3 extends over 16 amino acids. V lost 5 bases, J lost 1 base, and 14 bases lay in between. Germline V lookup: CDR1 SGHNT, CDR2 YENEEA. CDR3 sequence: CASSLGGTLNTGELFF. CDR3 in DNA: TGTGCCAGCAGCCTAGGCGGGACTCTGAACACCGGGGAGCTGTTTTTT.

The chain couples TRBV14 to TRBJ2-7; a possible D gene is TRBD2 (6 bases). Trimming pared 0 bases from V and 0 bases from J, leaving 21 bases between. The CDR3 sequence is 19 residues long. The germline V gene has CDR1 SGHDN and CDR2 FVKESK. The CDR3 here is CASSQEDGEVGGSSYEQYF. Here the CDR3 DNA reads TGTGCCAGCAGCCAAGAAGATGGGGAGGTTGGTGGATCCTCCTACGAGCAGTACTTC.

The chain is built from TRBV5-5 and TRBJ2-6; TRBD2 aligns across 10 bases. CDR1 SGHKS and CDR2 YYEKEE come from the germline V gene (reference sequence). After removal of 3 bases from V and 0 bases from J, the junction contained 3 bases not matched to a gene. CDR3 length equals 17 residues. The CDR3 nucleotides are TGTGCCAGCAGCTCGGGACTAGCGACCTCTGGGGCCAACGTCCTGACTTTC. This gives the protein CASSSGLATSGANVLTF.

A word on this clone: One end of the junction fails to match germline, which may point to a read error. The chain is built from TRBV7-9 and TRBJ2-3; D is ambiguous. Germline CDR1 is SEHNR and CDR2 is FQNEAQ (reference sequence). There are 13 residues in the CDR3. CDR3 amino acids: CAGSLSLTNTQYF. As DNA, the CDR3 is TGTGCCGGCAGCCTCTCTTTAACAAATACGCAGTATTTT.

This clone was counted a single time. The V gene is TRBV28, the J gene TRBJ1-4; weak D call: TRBD1 (6 bases). The ends were cut back, 5 bases at V and 3 bases at J, with 13 bases in the middle. This CDR3 region has 15 residues. In germline, CDR1 is MDHEN, CDR2 SYDVKM. The DNA of the CDR3 is TGTGCCAGCAGTCTCTCGACAGGACCTAATGAAAAACTGTTTTTT. Translation gives CASSLSTGPNEKLFF.

This chain uses TRBV5-1 with TRBJ1-1; D is perhaps TRBD1 (6 bases). Germline CDR1 SGHRS, CDR2 YFSETQ. Between the trimmed V and J ends, which lost 4 bases and 1 base, there was a span of 17 bases. The CDR3 has 16 amino acids. CDR3: CASSPQGPAENTEAFF. The CDR3 coding sequence is TGCGCCAGCAGCCCCCAGGGGCCCGCGGAGAACACTGAAGCTTTCTTT.

The CDR3 DNA reads TGCGCCAGCAGTGTACAGGGTTTGAACACTGAAGCTTTCTTT. Protein: CASSVQGLNTEAFF. This rearrangement joins TRBV10-2 to TRBJ1-1; D is possibly TRBD1 (6 bases). Trimming cost V 4 bases and J 0 bases, with 9 bases left between them. CDR1 and CDR2 (germline): WSHSY, SAAADI. CDR3 length: 14 residues.